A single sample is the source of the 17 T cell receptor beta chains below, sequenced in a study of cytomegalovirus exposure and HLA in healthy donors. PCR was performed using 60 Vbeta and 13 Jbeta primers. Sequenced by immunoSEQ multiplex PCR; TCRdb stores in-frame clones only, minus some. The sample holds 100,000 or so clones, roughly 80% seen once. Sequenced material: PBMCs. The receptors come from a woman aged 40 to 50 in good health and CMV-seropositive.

This chain's CDR3 is CASSSVLASFYNEQFF. DNA of the CDR3: TGTGCCAGCAGCTCCGTACTAGCGTCGTTCTACAATGAGCAGTTCTTC. This chain links TRBV5-4 with TRBJ2-1, with TRBD2 matching over 7 bases. Unmatched junction bases numbered 9, after V lost 3 bases and J lost 3 bases. Germline V lookup: CDR1 SGHNT, CDR2 YYREEE (reference sequence). This CDR3 is 16 amino acids long.

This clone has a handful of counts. This CDR3 reads CASSHPEGDYSYEQYF. CDR3 nucleotide sequence: TGTGCCAGCAGCCATCCCGAGGGGGACTACTCCTACGAGCAGTACTTC. The rearrangement joins TRBV4-2 to TRBJ2-7; tentative D call: TRBD2 (7 bases). CDR3 length: 16 residues. Trimming pared 3 bases from V and 0 bases from J, leaving 15 bases between. Germline assignment: CDR1 LGHNA and CDR2 YNFKEQ.

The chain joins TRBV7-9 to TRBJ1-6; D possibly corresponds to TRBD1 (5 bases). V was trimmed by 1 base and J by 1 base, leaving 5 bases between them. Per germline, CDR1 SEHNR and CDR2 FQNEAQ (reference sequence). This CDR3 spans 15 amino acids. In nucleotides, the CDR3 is TGTGCCAGCAGCTTAGAGGGGTCCTATAATTCACCCCTCCACTTT. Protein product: CASSLEGSYNSPLHF.

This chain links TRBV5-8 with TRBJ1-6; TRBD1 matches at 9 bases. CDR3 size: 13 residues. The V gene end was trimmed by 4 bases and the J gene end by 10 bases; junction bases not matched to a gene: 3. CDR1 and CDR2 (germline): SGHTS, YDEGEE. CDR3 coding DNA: TGTGCCAGCAGCCACAGGGGGCAGTCACCCCTCCACTTT. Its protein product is CASSHRGQSPLHF.

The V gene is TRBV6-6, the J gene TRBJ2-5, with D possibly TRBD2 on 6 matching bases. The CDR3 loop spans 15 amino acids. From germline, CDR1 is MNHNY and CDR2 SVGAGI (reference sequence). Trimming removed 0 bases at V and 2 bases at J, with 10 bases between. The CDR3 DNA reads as TGTGCCAGCAGTTACTCGTCCGGGACTCAAGAGACCCAGTACTTC. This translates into CASSYSSGTQETQYF.

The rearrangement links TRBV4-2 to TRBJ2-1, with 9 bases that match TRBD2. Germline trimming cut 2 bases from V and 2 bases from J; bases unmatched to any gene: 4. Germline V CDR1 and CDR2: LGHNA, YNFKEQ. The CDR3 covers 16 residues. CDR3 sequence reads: CASSQSASGAYNEQFF. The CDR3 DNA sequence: TGTGCCAGCAGCCAATCGGCTAGCGGGGCCTACAATGAGCAGTTCTTC.

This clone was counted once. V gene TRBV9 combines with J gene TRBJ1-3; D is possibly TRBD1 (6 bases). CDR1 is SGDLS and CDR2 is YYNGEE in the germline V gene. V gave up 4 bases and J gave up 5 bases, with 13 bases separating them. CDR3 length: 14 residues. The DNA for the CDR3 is TGTGCCAGCAGCCCGGACAGTTTTAGAAACACCATATATTTT. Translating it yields CASSPDSFRNTIYF.

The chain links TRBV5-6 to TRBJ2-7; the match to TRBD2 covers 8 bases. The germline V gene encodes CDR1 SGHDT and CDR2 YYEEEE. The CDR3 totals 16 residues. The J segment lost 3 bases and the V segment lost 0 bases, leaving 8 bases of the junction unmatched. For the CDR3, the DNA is TGTGCCAGCAGCTTGGCCGTAGGGACTAGTTTCTACGAGCAGTACTTC. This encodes CASSLAVGTSFYEQYF.

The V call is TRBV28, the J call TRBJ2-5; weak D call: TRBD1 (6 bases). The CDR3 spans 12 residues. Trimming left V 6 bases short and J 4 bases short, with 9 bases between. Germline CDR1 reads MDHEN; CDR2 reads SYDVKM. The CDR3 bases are TGTGCCAGCAGACAGGGTAGAGAGACCCAGTACTTC. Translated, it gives CASRQGRETQYF.

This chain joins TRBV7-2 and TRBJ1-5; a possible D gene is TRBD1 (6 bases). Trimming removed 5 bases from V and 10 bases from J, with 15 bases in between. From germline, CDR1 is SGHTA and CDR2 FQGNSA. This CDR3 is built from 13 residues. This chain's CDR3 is CASSQEQGLPQHF. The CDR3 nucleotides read TGTGCCAGCAGCCAGGAACAGGGTCTTCCCCAGCATTTT. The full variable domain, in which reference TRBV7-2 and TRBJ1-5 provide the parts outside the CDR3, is GAGVSQSPSNKVTEKGKDVELRCDPISGHTALYWYRQSLGQGLEFLIYFQGNSAPDKSGLPSDRFSAERTGGSVSTLTIQRTQQEDSAVYLCASSQEQGLPQHFGDGTRLSIL.

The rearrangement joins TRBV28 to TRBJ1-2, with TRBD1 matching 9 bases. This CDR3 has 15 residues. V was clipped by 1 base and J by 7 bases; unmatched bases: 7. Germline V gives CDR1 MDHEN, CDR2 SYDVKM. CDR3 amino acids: CASSLLTGTGLGYTF. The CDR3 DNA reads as TGTGCCAGCAGTTTATTAACCGGGACAGGGCTTGGCTACACCTTC.

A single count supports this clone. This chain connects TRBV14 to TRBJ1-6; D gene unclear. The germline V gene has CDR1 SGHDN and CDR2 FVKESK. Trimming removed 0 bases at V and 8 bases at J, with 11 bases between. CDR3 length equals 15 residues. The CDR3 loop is CASSQDHNTYSPLHF. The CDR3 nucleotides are TGTGCCAGCAGCCAAGATCACAACACGTATTCACCCCTCCACTTT.

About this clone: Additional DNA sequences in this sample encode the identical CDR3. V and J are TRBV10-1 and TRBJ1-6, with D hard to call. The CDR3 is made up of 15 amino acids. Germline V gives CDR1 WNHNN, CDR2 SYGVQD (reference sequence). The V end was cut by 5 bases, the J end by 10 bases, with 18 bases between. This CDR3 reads CASSRSSATGSPLHF. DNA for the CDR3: TGCGCCAGCAGTCGGTCCAGCGCTACCGGCTCACCCCTCCACTTT.

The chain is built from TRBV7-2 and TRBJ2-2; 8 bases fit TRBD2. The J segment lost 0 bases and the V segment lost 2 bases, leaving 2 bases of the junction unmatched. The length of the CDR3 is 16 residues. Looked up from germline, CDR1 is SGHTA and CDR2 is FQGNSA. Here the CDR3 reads CASSLPGLANTGELFF. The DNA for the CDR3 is TGTGCCAGCAGCTTACCGGGACTAGCGAACACCGGGGAGCTGTTTTTT.

DNA for the CDR3: TGTGCCAGCAGTTTATCTGCAGGGGAGTACGCGAAGCCCCAGCATTTT. It encodes CASSLSAGEYAKPQHF. The V and J genes are TRBV27 and TRBJ1-5; the D gene is possibly TRBD1 (6 bases). CDR1 is MNHEY, CDR2 SMNVEV, per germline (reference sequence). Trimming pared 0 bases from V and 8 bases from J, leaving 17 bases between. This CDR3 contains 16 residues.

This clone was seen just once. In DNA form, the CDR3 reads TGTGCCAGCAGGCTTACAGGGGGTAACTATGGCTACACCTTC. This sequence encodes CASRLTGGNYGYTF. The rearrangement uses TRBV2 and TRBJ1-2; 8 nucleotides agree with TRBD1. Germline V gene lookup returns CDR1 SNHLY and CDR2 FYNNEI. With V trimmed by 6 bases and J by 1 base, 4 bases remained unmatched. The CDR3 covers 14 residues.

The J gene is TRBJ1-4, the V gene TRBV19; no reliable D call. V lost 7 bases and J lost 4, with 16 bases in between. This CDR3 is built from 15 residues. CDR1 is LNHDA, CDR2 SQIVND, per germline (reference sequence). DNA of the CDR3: TGTGCCAGTAAGAGGCCGGGGAGATTTAATGAAAAACTGTTTTTT. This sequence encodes CASKRPGRFNEKLFF.